What follows describes a single T cell receptor beta chain. The data were taken from a study of cytomegalovirus exposure and HLA in healthy donors. Whole-study context: Inside one of the first data releases sat around 86 million unique TCRs taken from HLA-typed donors.

PCR amplification relied on 60 Vbeta primers (plus 13 Jbeta primers). This table comes from immunoSEQ multiplex PCR, and its TCRdb copy is limited to in-frame clones, with some not included. The sample lists 200,000 or so clones; 75% to 90% were seen once. Trimming removed 5 bases from V and 5 bases from J, with 12 bases in between. Germline loops: CDR1 MNHNS, CDR2 SASEGT. The CDR3 has 13 residues. The chain combines TRBV6-1 with TRBJ1-1, with D possibly being TRBD1 (5 bases). The receptor comes from a woman between 35 and 50 years old in good health and CMV-seronegative. The specimen sequenced was PBMCs. The CDR3 DNA follows: TGTGCCAGCAGTCCAGGGTACCGGACTGAAGCTTTCTTT. Its translation is CASSPGYRTEAFF.